This is a list of T cell receptor beta chains from one sample in a study of blood T cells in healthy people across ages. MiXCR, run by TCRdb on the 5' RACE reads, gives a single entry per CDR3 protein. The sample lists fewer than 800,000 distinct CDR3 sequences, around 25% occurring once. The sample was also linked to a second study, of T cells of mothers and their children.

Sequences were obtained from blood. These receptors all come from a boy younger than 18 in good health. The CDR3 runs from the conserved cysteine through the conserved F or W. A D gene is named only where the DNA matches it firmly. Rows may omit the clone size; those that give it use once, few, many or a size class.

TRBJ2-5,-,TRBV7-2,few,TGTGCCAGCAGCTTAGCGCGTATGGGGCAAGAGACCCAGTACTTC,CASSLARMGQETQYF
TRBJ1-2,-,TRBV20-1,few,TGCAGTGCCAAGGGGACGGAAAGGGGCTACACCTTC,CSAKGTERGYTF
TRBJ1-2,-,TRBV9,-,TGTGCCAGCAGCCCCCACCCCCGGGTCAATGGCTACACCTTC,CASSPHPRVNGYTF
TRBJ2-5,TRBD1,TRBV28,-,TGTGCCAGCAGGACCGACAGGGCTTTAACAGAGACCCAGTACTTC,CASRTDRALTETQYF
TRBJ2-7,-,TRBV11-2,-,TGTGCCAGCAGCTTAGAGGCAGTAGGGTCCTACGAGCAGTACTTC,CASSLEAVGSYEQYF
TRBJ2-3,TRBD1,TRBV3-1,-,TGTGCCAGCAGCGATACAGGGGATAGCACAGATACGCAGTATTTT,CASSDTGDSTDTQYF
TRBJ2-5,-,TRBV12-3/TRBV12-4,-,TGTGCCAGCAGTTTAAATCGAGCGGAGACCCAGTACTTC,CASSLNRAETQYF
TRBJ2-3,-,TRBV18,-,TGTGCCAGCTCACGAGAGCGGACAGCAGGCACAGATACGCAGTATTTT,CASSRERTAGTDTQYF
TRBJ2-7,TRBD1,TRBV7-9,few,TGTGCCAGCAGCTCCGACAGGGCCTACTACGAGCAGTACTTC,CASSSDRAYYEQYF
TRBJ2-7,-,TRBV7-2,many,TGTGCCAGCAGCTCAAGCGGGCGGACTTCCTCCTACGAGCAGTACTTC,CASSSSGRTSSYEQYF
TRBJ2-7,TRBD1,TRBV2,few,TGTGCCAGCAGTGGCAGGGGGCGGTACGAGCAGTACTTC,CASSGRGRYEQYF
TRBJ2-4,-,TRBV28,few,TGTGCCAGCACAAGAAGTTTCCTAGCCAAAAACATTCAGTACTTC,CASTRSFLAKNIQYF
TRBJ1-5,-,TRBV15,-,TGTGCCACCAACGAGGGGTCTAATCAGCCCCAGCATTTT,CATNEGSNQPQHF
TRBJ2-2,-,TRBV4-1,-,TGCGCCAGCGGGTCACTCGCGAACACCGGGGAGCTGTTTTTT,CASGSLANTGELFF
TRBJ1-1,-,TRBV5-1,few,TGCGCCAGCAGCTTGGAGCGGGTGAACACTGAAGCTTTCTTT,CASSLERVNTEAFF
TRBJ2-7,-,TRBV29-1,-,TGCAGCGTCAAGGTCGGCCTCCAGGTGTACGAGCAGTACTTC,CSVKVGLQVYEQYF
TRBJ2-2,-,TRBV28,few,TGTACCAGCAGTTTAGGAGGGGCGAACACCGGGGAGCTGTTTTTT,CTSSLGGANTGELFF
TRBJ2-2,-,TRBV29-1,-,TGCAGCGTTGAAGTAAAGGGTCACGGGGAGCTGTTTTTT,CSVEVKGHGELFF